Detailed here is one T cell receptor beta chain. Deletions cut 0 bases from V and 4 bases from J, with 9 bases between. Per the germline V gene, CDR1 is SEHNR and CDR2 is FQNEAQ (reference sequence). This CDR3 comprises 15 residues. The libraries were made with immunoSEQ v3.0 at survey level. Data came from immunoSEQ multiplex PCR; TCRdb stores just in-frame clones and leaves some out. The profile shows about 39,000 clones, around 85% of them singletons. This record comes from a study of long-term antiretroviral therapy in people with HIV. The chain combines TRBV7-9 with TRBJ2-2; D possibly matches TRBD1 or TRBD2 (5 bases each). The specimen comprised unsorted PBMCs, sampled 1.2 years after starting antiretroviral therapy. The receptor was isolated from a woman in her forties or fifties with HIV. For the CDR3, the DNA is TGTGCCAGCAGCTTAGCAGAGGGGATCACCGGGGAGCTGTTTTTT. Encoded protein: CASSLAEGITGELFF.